This T cell receptor (beta chain) was documented in a study of T cell repertoires in cytomegalovirus infection. This clonotype came up many times. Its target is unknown. CDR3 size: 15 residues. Germline values: CDR1 MNHNS, CDR2 SASEGT. V gave up 6 bases and J gave up 0 bases; unmatched junction bases: 1. TCRdb processed the reads anew with MiXCR; each CDR3 protein has one entry. Of around 100,000 distinct CDR3 sequences in the sample, around a tenth were seen once. Study-level results: Of the TCR beta families, the public ones yielded a cumulative frequency that identified carriers of CMV plus the relevant HLA. CMV-specific TCR beta clonotypes restricted by HLA-C dominated the ex vivo response.

This sequence originates from a human donor in good health (CMV status not recorded). Some clones in this sample may be carry-over from other donors' samples. V gene TRBV6-1 combines with J gene TRBJ2-1; 11 nucleotides match TRBD2. Material: PBMCs, sequenced either directly or after in vitro stimulation (not recorded which). CDR3 DNA: TGTGCCAGCAGGCTAGCGGGAGGCTCCTACAATGAGCAGTTCTTC. Its translation is CASRLAGGSYNEQFF.